The T cell receptor beta chain described here comes from a study of identifying expanded T cells in peripheral blood. The study, taken as a whole, reports: Technical replicates showed 0.9 to 1.5 changed clones; two weeks about 16; four weeks 19. Variance in clone template counts between approximately 2-week samples significantly increased with total template count across all healthy donors.

The data were produced by immunoSEQ multiplex PCR, yet TCRdb's version contains in-frame clones alone and is incomplete. The sample lists 100,000 or so clones; about 91% were seen once. During the collection period, no donor immune events like infections were recorded. The V end lost 8 bases, the J end lost 5 bases, and 12 bases lay between the germline ends. The CDR3 sequence is 12 residues long. Germline CDR1 reads SEHNR; CDR2 reads FQNEAQ (reference sequence). Of note for this clone: Its target is not known.

The chain recombines TRBV7-9 with TRBJ1-2; D is ambiguous. The sequence derives from a person aged 18-70 years in good health. Sequenced input: blood. CDR3 nucleotide sequence: TGTGCCAGCGGCCAGACGGGGTATGGCTACACCTTC. Amino acid sequence: CASGQTGYGYTF.